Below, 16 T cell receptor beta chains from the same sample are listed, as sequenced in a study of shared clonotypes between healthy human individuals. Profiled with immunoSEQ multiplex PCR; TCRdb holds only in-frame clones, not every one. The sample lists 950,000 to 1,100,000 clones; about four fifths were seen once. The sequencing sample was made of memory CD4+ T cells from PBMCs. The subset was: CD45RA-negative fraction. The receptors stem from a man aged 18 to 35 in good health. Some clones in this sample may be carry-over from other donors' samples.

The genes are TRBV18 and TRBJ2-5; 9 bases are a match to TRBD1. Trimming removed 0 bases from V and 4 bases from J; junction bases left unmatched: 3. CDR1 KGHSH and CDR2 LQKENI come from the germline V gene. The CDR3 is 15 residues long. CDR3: CASSPPGQGVETQYF. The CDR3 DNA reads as TGTGCCAGCTCACCACCGGGACAGGGAGTAGAGACCCAGTACTTC.

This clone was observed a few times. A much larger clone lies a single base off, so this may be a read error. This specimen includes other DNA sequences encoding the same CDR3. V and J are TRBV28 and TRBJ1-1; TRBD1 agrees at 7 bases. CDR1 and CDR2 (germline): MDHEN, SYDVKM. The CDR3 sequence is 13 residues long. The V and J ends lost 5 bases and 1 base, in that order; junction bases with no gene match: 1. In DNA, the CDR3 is TGTGCCAGCAGTCGGACAGGGAACACTGAAGCTTTCTTT. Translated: CASSRTGNTEAFF.

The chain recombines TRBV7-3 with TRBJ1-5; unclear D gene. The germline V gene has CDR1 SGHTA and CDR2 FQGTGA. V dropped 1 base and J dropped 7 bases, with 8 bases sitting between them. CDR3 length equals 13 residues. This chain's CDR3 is CASSLSREQPQHF. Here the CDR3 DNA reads TGTGCCAGCAGCTTAAGCCGTGAACAGCCCCAGCATTTT. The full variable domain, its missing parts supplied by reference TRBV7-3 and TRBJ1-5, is GAGVSQTPSNKVTEKGKYVELRCDPISGHTALYWYRQSLGQGPEFLIYFQGTGAADDSGLPNDRFFAVRPEGSVSTLKIQRTERGDSAVYLCASSLSREQPQHFGDGTRLSIL.

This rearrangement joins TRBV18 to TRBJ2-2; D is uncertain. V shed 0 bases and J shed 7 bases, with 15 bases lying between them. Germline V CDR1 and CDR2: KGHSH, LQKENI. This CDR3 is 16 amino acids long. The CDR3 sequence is CASSPPVQSGVGELFF. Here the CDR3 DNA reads TGTGCCAGCTCACCACCGGTTCAGAGTGGGGTCGGGGAGCTGTTTTTT.

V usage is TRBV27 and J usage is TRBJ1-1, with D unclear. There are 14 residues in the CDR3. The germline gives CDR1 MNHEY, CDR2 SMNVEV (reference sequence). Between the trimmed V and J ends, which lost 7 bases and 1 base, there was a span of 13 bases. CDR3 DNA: TGTGCCAGCACCCAGTGGGCCGGGAACACTGAAGCTTTCTTT. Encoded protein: CASTQWAGNTEAFF.

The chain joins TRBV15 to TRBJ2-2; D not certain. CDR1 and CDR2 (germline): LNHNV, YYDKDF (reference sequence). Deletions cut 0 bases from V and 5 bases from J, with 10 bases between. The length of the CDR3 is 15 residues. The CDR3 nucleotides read TGTGCCACCAGCAGAGATCTGGTGGGAACCGGGGAGCTGTTTTTT. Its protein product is CATSRDLVGTGELFF.

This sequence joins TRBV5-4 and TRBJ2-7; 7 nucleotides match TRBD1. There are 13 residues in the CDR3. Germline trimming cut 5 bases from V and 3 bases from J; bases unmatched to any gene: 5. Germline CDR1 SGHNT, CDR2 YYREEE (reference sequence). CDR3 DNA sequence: TGTGCCAGCAGATCGACAGGGAGCTACGAGCAGTACTTC. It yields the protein CASRSTGSYEQYF.

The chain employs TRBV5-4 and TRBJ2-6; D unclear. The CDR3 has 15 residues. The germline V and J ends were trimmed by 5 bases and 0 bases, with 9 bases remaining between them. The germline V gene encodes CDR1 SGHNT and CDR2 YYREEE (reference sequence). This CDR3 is CASSSDYSGANVLTF. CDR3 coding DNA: TGTGCCAGCAGTTCAGATTACTCTGGGGCCAACGTCCTGACTTTC.

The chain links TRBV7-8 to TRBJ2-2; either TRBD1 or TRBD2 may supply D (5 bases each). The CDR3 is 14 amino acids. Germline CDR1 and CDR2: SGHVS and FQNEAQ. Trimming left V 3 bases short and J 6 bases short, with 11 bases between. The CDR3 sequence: CASSFGAPPGELFF. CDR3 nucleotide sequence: TGTGCCAGCAGCTTCGGGGCGCCCCCCGGGGAGCTGTTTTTT.

This chain's CDR3 is CASGLAGVRNEQFF. CDR3 nucleotide sequence: TGCGCCAGCGGACTAGCGGGAGTTCGCAATGAGCAGTTCTTC. V is TRBV4-3 and J is TRBJ2-1; TRBD2 matches at 13 bases. CDR3 size: 14 residues. V lost 8 bases and J lost 6; bases outside the gene matches: 4. The germline V gene has CDR1 LGHNA and CDR2 YSLEER.

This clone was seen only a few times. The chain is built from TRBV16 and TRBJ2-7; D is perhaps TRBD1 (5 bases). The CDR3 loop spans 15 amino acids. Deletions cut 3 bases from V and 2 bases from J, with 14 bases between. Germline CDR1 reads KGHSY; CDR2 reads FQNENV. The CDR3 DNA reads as TGTGCCAGCAGCCACCCCCTCGACAGCCCCTACGAGCAGTACTTC. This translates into CASSHPLDSPYEQYF.

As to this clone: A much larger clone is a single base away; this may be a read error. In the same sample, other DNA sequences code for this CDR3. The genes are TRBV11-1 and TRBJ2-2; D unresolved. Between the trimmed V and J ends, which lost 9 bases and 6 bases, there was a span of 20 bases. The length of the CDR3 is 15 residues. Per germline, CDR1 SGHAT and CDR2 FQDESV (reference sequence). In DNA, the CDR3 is TGTGCCAGGCTTCGTCCTCCGGTTCGCGCCGGGGAGCTGTTTTTT. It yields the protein CARLRPPVRAGELFF. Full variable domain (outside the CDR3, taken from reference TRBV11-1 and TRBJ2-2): EAEVAQSPRYKITEKSQAVAFWCDPISGHATLYWYRQILGQGPELLVQFQDESVVDDSQLPKDRFSAERLKGVDSTLKIQPAELGDSAMYLCARLRPPVRAGELFFGEGSRLTVL.

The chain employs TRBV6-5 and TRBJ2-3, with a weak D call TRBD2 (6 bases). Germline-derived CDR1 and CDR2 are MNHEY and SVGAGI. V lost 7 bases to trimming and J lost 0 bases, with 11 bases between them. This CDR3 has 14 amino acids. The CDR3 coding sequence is TGTGCCAGCAAACGACTAGTCAGCACAGATACGCAGTATTTT. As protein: CASKRLVSTDTQYF.

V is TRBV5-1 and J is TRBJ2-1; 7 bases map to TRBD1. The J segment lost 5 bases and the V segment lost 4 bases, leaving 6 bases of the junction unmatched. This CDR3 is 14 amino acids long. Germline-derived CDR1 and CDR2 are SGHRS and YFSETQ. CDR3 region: CASSIGTDNNEQFF. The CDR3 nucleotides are TGCGCCAGCAGCATCGGGACAGACAACAATGAGCAGTTCTTC.

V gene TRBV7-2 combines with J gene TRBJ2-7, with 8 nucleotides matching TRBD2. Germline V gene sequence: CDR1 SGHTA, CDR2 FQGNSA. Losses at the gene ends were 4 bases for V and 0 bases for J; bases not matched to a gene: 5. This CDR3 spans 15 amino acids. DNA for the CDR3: TGTGCCAGCAGCTCCAGCGGGAGCCTCTCCTACGAGCAGTACTTC. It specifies CASSSSGSLSYEQYF.

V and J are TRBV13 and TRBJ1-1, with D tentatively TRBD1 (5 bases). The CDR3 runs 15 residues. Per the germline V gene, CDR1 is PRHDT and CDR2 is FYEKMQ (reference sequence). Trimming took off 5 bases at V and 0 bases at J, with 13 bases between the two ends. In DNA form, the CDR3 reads TGTGCCAGCAGCAAGCGACAGACCATGAACACTGAAGCTTTCTTT. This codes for CASSKRQTMNTEAFF.